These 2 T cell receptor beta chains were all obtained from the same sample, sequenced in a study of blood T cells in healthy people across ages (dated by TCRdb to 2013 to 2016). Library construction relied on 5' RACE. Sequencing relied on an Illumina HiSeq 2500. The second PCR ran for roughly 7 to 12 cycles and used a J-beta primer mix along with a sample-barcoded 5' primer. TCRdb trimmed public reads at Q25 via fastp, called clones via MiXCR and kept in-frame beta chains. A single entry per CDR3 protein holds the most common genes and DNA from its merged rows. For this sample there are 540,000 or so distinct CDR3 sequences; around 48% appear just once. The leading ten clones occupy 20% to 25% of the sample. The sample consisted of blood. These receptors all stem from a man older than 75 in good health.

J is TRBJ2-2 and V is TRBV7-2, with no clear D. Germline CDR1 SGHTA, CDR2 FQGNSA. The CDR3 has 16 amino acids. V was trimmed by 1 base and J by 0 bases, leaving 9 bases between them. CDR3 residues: CASSLEVAANTGELFF. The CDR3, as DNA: TGTGCCAGCAGCTTAGAAGTGGCGGCGAACACCGGGGAGCTGTTTTTT.

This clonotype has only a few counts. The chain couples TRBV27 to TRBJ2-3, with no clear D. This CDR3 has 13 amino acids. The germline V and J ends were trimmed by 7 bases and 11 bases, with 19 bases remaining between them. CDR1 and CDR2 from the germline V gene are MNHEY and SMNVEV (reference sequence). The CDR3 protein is CASTRTSTNMQYF. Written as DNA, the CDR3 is TGTGCCAGCACGCGGACGAGCACAAATATGCAGTATTTT.